This TCR beta chain was documented in a study of shared clonotypes between healthy human individuals. The CDR3 length is 13 residues. The ends were cut back, 1 base at V and 5 bases at J, with 8 bases in the middle. Germline V gene lookup returns CDR1 SEHNR and CDR2 FQNEAQ (reference sequence). As to this clone: The antigen is unknown.

Data came from immunoSEQ multiplex PCR; TCRdb stores just in-frame clones and leaves some out. The table lists 1.4 million to 1.5 million clones, roughly 96% of them singletons, with approximately 1.1% in the top ten. Study observations and caveats: Sorted-subset samples were not fully sequenced, rarefaction indicated. Enrolling few donors narrowed the genetic and exposure-history diversity that was represented.

This receptor was obtained from a man aged 25 to 40 in good health. The genes are TRBV7-9 and TRBJ1-1, with D uncertain. Sequences were obtained from naive CD4+ T cells sorted from blood. Noted subset: CD45RA+ positively selected. The CDR3 coding sequence is TGTGCCAGCAGCTTAGTCGGGAGGACTGAAGCTTTCTTT. Its translation: CASSLVGRTEAFF. Using reference TRBV7-9 and TRBJ1-1 for the parts outside the CDR3, the full variable domain is DTGVSQNPRHKITKRGQNVTFRCDPISEHNRLYWYRQTLGQGPEFLTYFQNEAQLEKSRLLSDRFSAERPKGSFSTLEIQRTEQGDSAMYLCASSLVGRTEAFFGQGTRLTVV.